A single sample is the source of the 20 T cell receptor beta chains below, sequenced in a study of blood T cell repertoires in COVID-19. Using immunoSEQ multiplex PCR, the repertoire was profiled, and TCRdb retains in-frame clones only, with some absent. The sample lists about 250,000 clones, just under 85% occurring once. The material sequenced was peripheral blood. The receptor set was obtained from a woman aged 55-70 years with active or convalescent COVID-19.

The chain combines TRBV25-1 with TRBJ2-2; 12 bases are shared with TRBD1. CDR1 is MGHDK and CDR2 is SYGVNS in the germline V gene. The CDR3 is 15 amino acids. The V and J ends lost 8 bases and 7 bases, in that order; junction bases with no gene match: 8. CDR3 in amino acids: CASLGQGARSGELFF. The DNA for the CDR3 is TGTGCCAGCTTGGGACAGGGGGCTCGTAGCGGGGAGCTGTTTTTT.

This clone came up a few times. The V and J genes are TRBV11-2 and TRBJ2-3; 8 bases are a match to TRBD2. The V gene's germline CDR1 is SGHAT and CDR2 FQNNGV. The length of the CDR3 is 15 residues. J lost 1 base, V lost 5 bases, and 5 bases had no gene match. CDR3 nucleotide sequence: TGTGCCAGCAGCCGGAATAGCGGGGGCACAGATACGCAGTATTTT. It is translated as CASSRNSGGTDTQYF.

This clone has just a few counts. For the CDR3, the DNA is TGTGCCAGCAGCAAAGGACTAGCGGGAGTACGTAGGGGCGGGGAGCTGTTTTTT. It encodes CASSKGLAGVRRGGELFF. V is TRBV5-4 and J is TRBJ2-2; 13 nucleotides line up with TRBD2. Germline V CDR1 and CDR2: SGHNT, YYREEE (reference sequence). The CDR3 contains 18 residues. V dropped 4 bases and J dropped 7; count of bases not matched to a gene: 13. Looking up the rest from reference TRBV5-4 and TRBJ2-2 gives the full variable domain: ETGVTQSPTHLIKTRGQQVTLRCSSQSGHNTVSWYQQALGQGPQFIFQYYREEENGRGNFPPRFSGLQFPNYSSELNVNALELDDSALYLCASSKGLAGVRRGGELFFGEGSRLTVL.

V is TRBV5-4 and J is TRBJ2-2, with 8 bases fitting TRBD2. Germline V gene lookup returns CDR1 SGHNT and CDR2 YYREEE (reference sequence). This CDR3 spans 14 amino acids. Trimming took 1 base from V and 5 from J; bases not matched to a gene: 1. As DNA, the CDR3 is TGTGCCAGCAGCTTGAGCGGGGGAACCGGGGAGCTGTTTTTT. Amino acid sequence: CASSLSGGTGELFF.

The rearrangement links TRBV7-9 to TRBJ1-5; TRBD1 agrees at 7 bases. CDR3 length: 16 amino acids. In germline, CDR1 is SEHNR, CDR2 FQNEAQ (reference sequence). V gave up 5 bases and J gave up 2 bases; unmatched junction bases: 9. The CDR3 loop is CASSPQGQGGNQPQHF. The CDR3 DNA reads TGTGCCAGCAGCCCCCAGGGGCAGGGGGGCAATCAGCCCCAGCATTTT.

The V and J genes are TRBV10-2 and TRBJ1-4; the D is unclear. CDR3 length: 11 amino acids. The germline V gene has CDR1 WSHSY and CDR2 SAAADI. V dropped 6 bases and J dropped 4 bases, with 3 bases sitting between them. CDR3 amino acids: CASSLNEKLFF. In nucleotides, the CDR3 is TGCGCCAGCAGCCTTAATGAAAAACTGTTTTTT.

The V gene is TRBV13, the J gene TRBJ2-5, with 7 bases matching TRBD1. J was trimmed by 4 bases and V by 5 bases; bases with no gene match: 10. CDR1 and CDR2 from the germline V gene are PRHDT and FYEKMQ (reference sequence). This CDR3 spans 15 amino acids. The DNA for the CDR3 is TGTGCCAGCAGCCCTAGGGACAGCCAACGAGAGACCCAGTACTTC. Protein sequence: CASSPRDSQRETQYF.

The CDR3 DNA reads TGTGCCAGCAGCTTGGCTGGCAGTTCTAATGAAAAACTGTTTTTT. Translated: CASSLAGSSNEKLFF. The J gene is TRBJ1-4, the V gene TRBV5-5; the D is unclear. The CDR3 length is 15 residues. Trimming left V 0 bases short and J 3 bases short, with 9 bases between. Looked up from germline, CDR1 is SGHKS and CDR2 is YYEKEE (reference sequence).

The DNA for the CDR3 is TGTGCCAGTAGTATAAACAGGGGAGGCGGAAACACCATATATTTT. Its translation is CASSINRGGGNTIYF. The rearrangement joins TRBV19 to TRBJ1-3, with 7 positions matching TRBD1. This CDR3 has 15 amino acids. Germline V lookup: CDR1 LNHDA, CDR2 SQIVND (reference sequence). V dropped 2 bases and J dropped 4; count of bases not matched to a gene: 5.

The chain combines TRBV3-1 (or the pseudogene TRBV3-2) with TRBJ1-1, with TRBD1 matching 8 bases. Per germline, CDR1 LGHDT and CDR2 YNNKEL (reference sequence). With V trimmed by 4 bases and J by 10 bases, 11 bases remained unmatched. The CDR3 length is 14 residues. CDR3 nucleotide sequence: TGTGCCAGCAGCCCCGAGGACAGGGCTGGTCGAGCTTTCTTT. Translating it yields CASSPEDRAGRAFF.

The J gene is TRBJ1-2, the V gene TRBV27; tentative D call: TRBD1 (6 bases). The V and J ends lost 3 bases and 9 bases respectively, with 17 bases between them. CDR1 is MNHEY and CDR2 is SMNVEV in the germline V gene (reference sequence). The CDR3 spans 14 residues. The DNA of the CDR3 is TGTGCCAGCAGTTTCTTTCGACAGGTTCCCCGCTACACCTTC. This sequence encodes CASSFFRQVPRYTF.

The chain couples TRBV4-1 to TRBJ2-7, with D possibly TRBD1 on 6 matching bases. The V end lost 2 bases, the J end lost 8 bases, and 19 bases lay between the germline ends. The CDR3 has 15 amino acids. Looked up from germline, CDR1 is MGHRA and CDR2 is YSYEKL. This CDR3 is CASSQTPNRAPKQYF. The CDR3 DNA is TGCGCCAGCAGCCAAACCCCCAACAGGGCTCCGAAGCAGTACTTC.

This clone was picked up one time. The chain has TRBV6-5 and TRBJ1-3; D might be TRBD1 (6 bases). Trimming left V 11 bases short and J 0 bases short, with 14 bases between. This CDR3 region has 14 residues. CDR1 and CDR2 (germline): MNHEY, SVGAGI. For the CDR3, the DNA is TGTGCCTCCTCCGGACAGAGCTCTGGAAACACCATATATTTT. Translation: CASSGQSSGNTIYF.

As DNA, the CDR3 is TGTGCCAGCAGCTTAGACGGGAGGGCCCTGGATGAGCAGTTCTTC. Its protein product is CASSLDGRALDEQFF. The chain employs TRBV7-8 and TRBJ2-1; 8 positions match TRBD2. The CDR3 covers 15 residues. Germline assignment: CDR1 SGHVS and CDR2 FQNEAQ. V lost 1 base and J lost 8; bases outside the gene matches: 7.

The CDR3 nucleotides read TGTGCCAGCTCTCCAGACAGGGTTGTTAACAATCAGCCCCAGCATTTT. Amino acid sequence: CASSPDRVVNNQPQHF. The J gene is TRBJ1-5, the V gene TRBV18; 7 positions match TRBD1. Germline V lookup: CDR1 KGHSH, CDR2 LQKENI. The CDR3 extends over 16 amino acids. V lost 6 bases to trimming and J lost 3 bases; unmatched junction nucleotides: 11. Based on the CDR3 plus reference TRBV18 and TRBJ1-5, the full variable domain is NAGVMQNPRHLVRRRGQEARLRCSPMKGHSHVYWYRQLPEEGLKFMVYLQKENIIDESGMPKERFSAEFPKEGPSILRIQQVVRGDSAAYFCASSPDRVVNNQPQHFGDGTRLSIL.

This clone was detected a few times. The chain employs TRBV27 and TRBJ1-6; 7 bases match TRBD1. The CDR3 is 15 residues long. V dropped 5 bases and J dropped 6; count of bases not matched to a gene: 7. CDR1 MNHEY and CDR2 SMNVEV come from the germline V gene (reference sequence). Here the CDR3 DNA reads TGTGCCAGCAGTCCAAGGACAGGTCGTAATTCACCCCTCCACTTT. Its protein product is CASSPRTGRNSPLHF.

The CDR3 DNA is TGTGCCAGCAGATTCCGACAAGTAACCGGGGAGCTGTTTTTT. Protein: CASRFRQVTGELFF. The chain employs TRBV6-5 and TRBJ2-2; no firm D call. The CDR3 sequence is 14 residues long. The germline V gene has CDR1 MNHEY and CDR2 SVGAGI. Trimming took off 6 bases at V and 5 bases at J, with 13 bases between the two ends.

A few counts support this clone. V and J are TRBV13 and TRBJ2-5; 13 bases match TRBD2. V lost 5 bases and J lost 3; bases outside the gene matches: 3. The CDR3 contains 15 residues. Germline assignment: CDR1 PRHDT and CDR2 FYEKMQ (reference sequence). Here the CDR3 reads CASSVGLAGEETQYF. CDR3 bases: TGTGCCAGCAGCGTCGGACTAGCGGGGGAAGAGACCCAGTACTTC.

The CDR3 spells CASSSRDIGPYEQYV. The CDR3, as DNA: TGTGCCAGCAGCTCACGGGATATCGGACCTTACGAGCAGTACGTC. The chain couples TRBV13 to TRBJ2-7, with D possibly being TRBD2 (5 bases). Trimming pared 4 bases from V and 4 bases from J, leaving 17 bases between. Germline CDR1 and CDR2: PRHDT and FYEKMQ (reference sequence). The CDR3 has 15 amino acids.

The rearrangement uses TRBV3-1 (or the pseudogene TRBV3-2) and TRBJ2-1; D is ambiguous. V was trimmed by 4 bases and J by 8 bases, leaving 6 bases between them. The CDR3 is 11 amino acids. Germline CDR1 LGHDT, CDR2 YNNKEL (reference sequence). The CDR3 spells CASSRGHEQFF. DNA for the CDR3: TGTGCCAGCAGCCGTGGCCATGAGCAGTTCTTC.